One and the same sample provided the 6 T cell receptor beta chains below, sequenced in a study of beta chain features in type 1 diabetes. cDNA synthesis used the whole RNA isolate, giving expressed TCRB sequences. Generated by immunoSEQ multiplex PCR, the TCRdb table keeps only in-frame clones and is missing some. The profile shows under 250,000 clones, roughly an eighth of them singletons. Sequenced sample: naive CD4+ T cells from blood. These receptors originate from a woman aged 40 to 55 in good health.

The chain carries TRBV25-1 and TRBJ1-2, with TRBD1 as a possible D gene (6 bases). The CDR3 is 13 amino acids. CDR1 and CDR2 from the germline V gene are MGHDK and SYGVNS. Trimming removed 2 bases at V and 6 bases at J, with 10 bases between. CDR3 bases: TGTGCCAGCAGTGAACCAGGGGACCATGGCTACACCTTC. This encodes CASSEPGDHGYTF.

This clone was observed a few times. The chain is built from TRBV5-1 and TRBJ2-3; 7 bases are a match to TRBD1. The CDR3 contains 16 residues. V shed 5 bases and J 1 base; nucleotides not matched to a gene: 10. Germline-derived CDR1 and CDR2 are SGHRS and YFSETQ. Here the CDR3 DNA reads TGCGCCAGCAGGAAGGGGGCAGCTGAGGGCACAGATACGCAGTATTTT. It yields the protein CASRKGAAEGTDTQYF.

V gene TRBV2 combines with J gene TRBJ2-3; D is possibly TRBD2 (5 bases). The CDR3 has 14 residues. The V gene's germline CDR1 is SNHLY and CDR2 FYNNEI. Between the trimmed V and J ends, which lost 3 bases and 2 bases, there was a span of 9 bases. The CDR3 sequence: CASSDRTFTDTQYF. CDR3 DNA: TGTGCCAGCAGTGATAGGACTTTCACAGATACGCAGTATTTT.

The chain recombines TRBV19 with TRBJ1-2; the match to TRBD1 covers 9 bases. CDR1 and CDR2 (germline): LNHDA, SQIVND (reference sequence). This CDR3 spans 15 amino acids. Germline trimming cut 3 bases from V and 7 bases from J; bases unmatched to any gene: 9. The DNA of the CDR3 is TGTGCCAGTAGTATCACAATGGACAGGGGCCTTGGCTACACCTTC. This encodes CASSITMDRGLGYTF.

V and J are TRBV6-1 and TRBJ1-6, with TRBD1 as a possible D gene (6 bases). The CDR3 is made up of 13 amino acids. V shed 1 base and J shed 10 bases, with 8 bases lying between them. Germline loops: CDR1 MNHNS, CDR2 SASEGT. For the CDR3, the DNA is TGTGCCAGCAGTGAAGAACAGGGCTCACCCCTCCACTTT. This translates into CASSEEQGSPLHF.

This clone was detected only a few times. The J gene is TRBJ1-6, the V gene TRBV2; 7 nucleotides match TRBD1. The length of the CDR3 is 15 residues. The germline V gene encodes CDR1 SNHLY and CDR2 FYNNEI. V dropped 4 bases and J dropped 10; count of bases not matched to a gene: 10. In DNA, the CDR3 is TGTGCCAGCAGTGTCCCCGGGACAGTAGACTCACCCCTCCACTTT. This codes for CASSVPGTVDSPLHF.